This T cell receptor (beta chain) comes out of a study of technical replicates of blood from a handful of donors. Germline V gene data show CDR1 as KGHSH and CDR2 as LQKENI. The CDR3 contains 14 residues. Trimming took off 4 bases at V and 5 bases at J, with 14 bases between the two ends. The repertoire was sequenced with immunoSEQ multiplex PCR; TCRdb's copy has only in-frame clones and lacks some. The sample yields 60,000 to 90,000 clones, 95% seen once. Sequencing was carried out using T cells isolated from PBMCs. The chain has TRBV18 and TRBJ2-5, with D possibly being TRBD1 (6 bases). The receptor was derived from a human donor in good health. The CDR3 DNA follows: TGTGCCAGCTCACTTCGACAGGCGTGGGAGACCCAGTACTTC. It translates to CASSLRQAWETQYF.